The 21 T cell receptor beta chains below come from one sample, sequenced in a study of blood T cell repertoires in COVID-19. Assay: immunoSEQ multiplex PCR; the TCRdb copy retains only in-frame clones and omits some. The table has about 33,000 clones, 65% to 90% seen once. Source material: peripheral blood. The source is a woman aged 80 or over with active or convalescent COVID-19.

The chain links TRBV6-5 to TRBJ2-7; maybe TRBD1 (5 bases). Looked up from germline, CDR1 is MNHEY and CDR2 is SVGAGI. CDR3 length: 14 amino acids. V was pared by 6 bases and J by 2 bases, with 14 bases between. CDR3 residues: CASRDRTFAYEQYF. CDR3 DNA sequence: TGTGCCAGCAGGGATAGGACATTCGCCTACGAGCAGTACTTC.

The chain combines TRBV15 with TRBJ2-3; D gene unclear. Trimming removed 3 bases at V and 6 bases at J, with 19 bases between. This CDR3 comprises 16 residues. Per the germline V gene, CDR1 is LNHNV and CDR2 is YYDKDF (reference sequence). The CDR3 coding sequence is TGTGCCACCAGCAGCGGAGTAAGGTTGAGTGAGGATACGCAGTATTTT. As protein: CATSSGVRLSEDTQYF.

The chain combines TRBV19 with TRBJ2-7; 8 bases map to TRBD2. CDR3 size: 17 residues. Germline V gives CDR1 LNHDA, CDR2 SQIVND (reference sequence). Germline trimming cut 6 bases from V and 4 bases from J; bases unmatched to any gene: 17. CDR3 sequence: CASSLHSGGAVPYEQYF. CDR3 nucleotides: TGTGCCAGTAGCCTGCACTCGGGGGGGGCGGTCCCTTACGAGCAGTACTTC.

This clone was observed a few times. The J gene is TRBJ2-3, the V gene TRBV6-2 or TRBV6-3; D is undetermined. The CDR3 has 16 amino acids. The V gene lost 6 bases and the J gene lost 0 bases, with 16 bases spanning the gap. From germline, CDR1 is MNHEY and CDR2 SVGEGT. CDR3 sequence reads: CASSPFPRFSTDTQYF. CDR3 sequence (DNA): TGTGCCAGCAGCCCCTTCCCTAGGTTTAGCACAGATACGCAGTATTTT.

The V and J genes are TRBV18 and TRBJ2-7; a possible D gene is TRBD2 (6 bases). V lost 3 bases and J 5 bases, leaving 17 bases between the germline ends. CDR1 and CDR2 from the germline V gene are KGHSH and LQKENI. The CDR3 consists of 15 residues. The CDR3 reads CASSPSTSKRDEQYF. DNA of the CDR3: TGTGCCAGCTCACCCTCGACTAGTAAGAGGGACGAGCAGTACTTC.

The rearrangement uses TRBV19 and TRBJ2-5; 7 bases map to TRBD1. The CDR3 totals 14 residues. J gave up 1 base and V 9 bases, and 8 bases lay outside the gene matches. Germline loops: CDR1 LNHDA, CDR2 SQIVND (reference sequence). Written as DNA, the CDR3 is TGTGCCAGCTCACAGGGGCCCTTCCAAGAGACCCAGTACTTC. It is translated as CASSQGPFQETQYF.

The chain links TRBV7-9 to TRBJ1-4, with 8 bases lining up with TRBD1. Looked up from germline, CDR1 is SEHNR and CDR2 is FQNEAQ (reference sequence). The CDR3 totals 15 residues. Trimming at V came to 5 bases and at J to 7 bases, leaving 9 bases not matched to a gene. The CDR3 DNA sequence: TGTGCCAGCAGCCCCCGACAGGGGTTGGGTGAAAAACTGTTTTTT. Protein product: CASSPRQGLGEKLFF.

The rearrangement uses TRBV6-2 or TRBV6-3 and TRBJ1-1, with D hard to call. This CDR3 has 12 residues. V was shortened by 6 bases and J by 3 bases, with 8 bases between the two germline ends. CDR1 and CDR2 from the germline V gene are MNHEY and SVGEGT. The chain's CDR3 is CASSWRDTEAFF. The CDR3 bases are TGTGCCAGCAGCTGGAGGGACACTGAAGCTTTCTTT.

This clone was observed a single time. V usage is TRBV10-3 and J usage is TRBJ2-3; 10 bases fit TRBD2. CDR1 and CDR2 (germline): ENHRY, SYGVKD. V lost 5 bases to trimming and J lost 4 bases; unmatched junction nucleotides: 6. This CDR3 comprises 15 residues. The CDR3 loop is CAISSSGSLADTQYF. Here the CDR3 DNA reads TGTGCCATCAGTTCTAGCGGGAGTTTGGCAGATACGCAGTATTTT.

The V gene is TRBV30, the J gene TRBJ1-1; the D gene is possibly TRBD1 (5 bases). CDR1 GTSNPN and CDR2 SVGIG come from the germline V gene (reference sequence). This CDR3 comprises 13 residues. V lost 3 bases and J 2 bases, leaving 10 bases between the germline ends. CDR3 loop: CAWSSDTNTEAFF. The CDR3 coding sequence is TGTGCCTGGAGCTCGGACACTAACACTGAAGCTTTCTTT.

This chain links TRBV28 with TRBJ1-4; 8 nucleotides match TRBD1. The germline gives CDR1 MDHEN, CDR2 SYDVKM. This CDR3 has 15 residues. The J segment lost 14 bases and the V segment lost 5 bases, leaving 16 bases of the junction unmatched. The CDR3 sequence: CASSTTGGVMKRLFF. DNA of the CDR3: TGTGCCAGCAGTACAACAGGGGGGGTAATGAAAAGGCTGTTTTTT.

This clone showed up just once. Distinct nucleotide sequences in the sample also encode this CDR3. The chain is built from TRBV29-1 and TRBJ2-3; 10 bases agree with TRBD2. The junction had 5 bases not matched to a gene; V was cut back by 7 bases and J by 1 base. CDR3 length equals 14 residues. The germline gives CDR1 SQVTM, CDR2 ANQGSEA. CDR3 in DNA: TGCAGCGGATTAGCGGGGGGACGCACAGATACGCAGTATTTT. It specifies CSGLAGGRTDTQYF.

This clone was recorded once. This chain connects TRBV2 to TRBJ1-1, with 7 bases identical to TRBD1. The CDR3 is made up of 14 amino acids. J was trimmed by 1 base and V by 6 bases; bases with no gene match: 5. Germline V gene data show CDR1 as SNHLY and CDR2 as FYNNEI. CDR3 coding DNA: TGTGCCAGCAGAGACGGGACAGCGAACACTGAAGCTTTCTTT. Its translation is CASRDGTANTEAFF. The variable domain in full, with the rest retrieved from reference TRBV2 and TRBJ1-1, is EPEVTQTPSHQVTQMGQEVILRCVPISNHLYFYWYRQILGQKVEFLVSFYNNEISEKSEIFDDQFSVERPDGSNFTLKIRSTKLEDSAMYFCASRDGTANTEAFFGQGTRLTVV.

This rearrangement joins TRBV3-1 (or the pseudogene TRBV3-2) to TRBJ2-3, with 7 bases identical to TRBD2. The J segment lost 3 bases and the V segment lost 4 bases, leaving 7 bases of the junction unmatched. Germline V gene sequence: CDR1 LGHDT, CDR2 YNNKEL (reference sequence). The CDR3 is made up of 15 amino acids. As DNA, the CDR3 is TGTGCCAGCAGCCCCGGGGAGGGCGGTACAGATACGCAGTATTTT. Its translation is CASSPGEGGTDTQYF.

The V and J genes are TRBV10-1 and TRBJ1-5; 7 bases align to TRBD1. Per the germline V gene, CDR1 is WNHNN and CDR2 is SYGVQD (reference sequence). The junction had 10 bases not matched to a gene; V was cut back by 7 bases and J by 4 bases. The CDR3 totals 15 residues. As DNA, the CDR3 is TGCGCCAGCATCCACCCGGGACAGAATAATCAGCCCCAGCATTTT. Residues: CASIHPGQNNQPQHF.

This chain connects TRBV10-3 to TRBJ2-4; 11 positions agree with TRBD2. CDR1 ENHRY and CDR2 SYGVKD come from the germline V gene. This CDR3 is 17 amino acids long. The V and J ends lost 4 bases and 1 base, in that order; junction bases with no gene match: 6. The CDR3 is CAISVNPSGRAKNIQYF. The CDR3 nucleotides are TGTGCCATCAGTGTCAACCCTAGCGGGAGGGCCAAAAACATTCAGTACTTC.

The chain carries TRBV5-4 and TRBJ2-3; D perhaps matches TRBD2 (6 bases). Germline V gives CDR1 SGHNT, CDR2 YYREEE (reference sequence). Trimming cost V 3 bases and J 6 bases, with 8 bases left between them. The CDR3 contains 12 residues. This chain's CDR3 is CASSWAGDTQYF. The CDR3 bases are TGTGCCAGCAGCTGGGCGGGGGATACGCAGTATTTT.

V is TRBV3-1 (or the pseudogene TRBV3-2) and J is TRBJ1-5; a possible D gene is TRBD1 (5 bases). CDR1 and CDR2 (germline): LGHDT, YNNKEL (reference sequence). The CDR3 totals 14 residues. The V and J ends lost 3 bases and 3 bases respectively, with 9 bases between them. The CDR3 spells CASSQDTVNQPQHF. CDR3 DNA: TGTGCCAGCAGCCAGGACACGGTCAATCAGCCCCAGCATTTT.

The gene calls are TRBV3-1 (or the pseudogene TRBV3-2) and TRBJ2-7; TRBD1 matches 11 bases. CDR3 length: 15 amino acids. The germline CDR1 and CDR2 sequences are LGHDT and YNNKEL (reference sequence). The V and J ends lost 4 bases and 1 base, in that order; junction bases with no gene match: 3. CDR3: CASSPGTGGSYEQYF. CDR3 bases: TGTGCCAGCAGCCCCGGGACAGGGGGTTCCTACGAGCAGTACTTC.

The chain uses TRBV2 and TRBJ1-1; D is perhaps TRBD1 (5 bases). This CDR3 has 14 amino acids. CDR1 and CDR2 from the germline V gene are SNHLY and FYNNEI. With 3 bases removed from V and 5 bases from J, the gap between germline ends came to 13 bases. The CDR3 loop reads CASSESRVGTEAFF. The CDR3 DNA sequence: TGTGCCAGCAGTGAGAGCAGGGTGGGGACTGAAGCTTTCTTT. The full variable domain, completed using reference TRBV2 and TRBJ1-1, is EPEVTQTPSHQVTQMGQEVILRCVPISNHLYFYWYRQILGQKVEFLVSFYNNEISEKSEIFDDQFSVERPDGSNFTLKIRSTKLEDSAMYFCASSESRVGTEAFFGQGTRLTVV.

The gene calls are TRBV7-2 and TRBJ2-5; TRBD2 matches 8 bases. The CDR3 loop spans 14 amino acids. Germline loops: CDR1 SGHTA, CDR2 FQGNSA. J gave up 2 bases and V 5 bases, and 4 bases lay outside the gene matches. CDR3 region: CASSRGTRQETQYF. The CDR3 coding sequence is TGTGCCAGCAGCCGCGGGACTAGGCAAGAGACCCAGTACTTC.